This TCR beta chain was found in a study of CD8 T cells in Susac syndrome. Study-level findings and limits: The number of individuals included in the study's TCR sequencing and HLA analysis was acknowledged as relatively small.

To note about this clonotype: The target antigen is unknown.

The RNA, about 0.5 to 1 ug, was put through reverse transcription using random hexamers. By means of immunoSEQ multiplex PCR, TCR beta CDR3 spanning 54 Vbeta and 13 Jbeta underwent amplification. TCRdb itself ran the immunoSEQ multiplex PCR reads through MiXCR, one entry per CDR3 protein. In the table there are 40,000 to 60,000 distinct CDR3 sequences, roughly 93% of which are singletons. TCR beta sequencing was performed on blood CD8+ and CD4+ T cells. The multiple sclerosis controls were treatment-naive patients with relapsing-remitting disease that was stable or active. Looked up from germline, CDR1 is SGDLS and CDR2 is YYNGEE. This CDR3 is 17 amino acids long. V was pared by 3 bases and J by 8 bases, with 25 bases between.

Sequenced material: CD8+ T cells from PBMCs. The chain carries TRBV9 and TRBJ2-3, with D perhaps TRBD1 or TRBD2 (6 bases each). This clonotype originated in a human donor with multiple sclerosis. DNA for the CDR3: TGTGCCAGCAGCGCCGGGGGCGACGTACCAATTGGGGGTACGCAGTATTTT. Translation gives CASSAGGDVPIGGTQYF.